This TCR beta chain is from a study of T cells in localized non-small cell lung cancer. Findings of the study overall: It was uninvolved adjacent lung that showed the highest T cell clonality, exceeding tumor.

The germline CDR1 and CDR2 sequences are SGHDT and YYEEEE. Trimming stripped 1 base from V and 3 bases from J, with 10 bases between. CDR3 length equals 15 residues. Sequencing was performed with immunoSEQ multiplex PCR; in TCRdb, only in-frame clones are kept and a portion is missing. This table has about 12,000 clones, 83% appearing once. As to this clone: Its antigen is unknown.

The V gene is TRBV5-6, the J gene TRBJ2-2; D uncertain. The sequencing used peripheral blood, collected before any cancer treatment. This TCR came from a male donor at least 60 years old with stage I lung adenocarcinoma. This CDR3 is CASSLYGPDTGELFF. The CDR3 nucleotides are TGTGCCAGCAGCTTGTATGGGCCCGACACCGGGGAGCTGTTTTTT.